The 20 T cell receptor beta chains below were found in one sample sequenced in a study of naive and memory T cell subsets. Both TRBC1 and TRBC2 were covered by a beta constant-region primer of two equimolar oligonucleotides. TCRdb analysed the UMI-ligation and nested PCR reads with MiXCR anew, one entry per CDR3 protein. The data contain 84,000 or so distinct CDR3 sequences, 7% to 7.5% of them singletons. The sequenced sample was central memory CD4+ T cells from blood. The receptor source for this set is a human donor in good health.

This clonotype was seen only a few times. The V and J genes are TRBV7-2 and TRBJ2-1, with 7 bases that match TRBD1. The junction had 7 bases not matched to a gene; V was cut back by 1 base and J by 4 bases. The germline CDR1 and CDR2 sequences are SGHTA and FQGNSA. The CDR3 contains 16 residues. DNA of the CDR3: TGTGCCAGCAGCTTAGAGGGGACAGAGTTGTACAATGAGCAGTTCTTC. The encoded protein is CASSLEGTELYNEQFF.

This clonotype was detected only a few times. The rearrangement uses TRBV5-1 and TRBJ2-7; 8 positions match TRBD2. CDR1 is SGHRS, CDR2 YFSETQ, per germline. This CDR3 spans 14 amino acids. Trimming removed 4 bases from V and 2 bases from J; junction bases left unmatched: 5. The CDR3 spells CASSLGLATYEQYF. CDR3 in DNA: TGCGCCAGCAGCCTTGGACTAGCCACCTACGAGCAGTACTTC.

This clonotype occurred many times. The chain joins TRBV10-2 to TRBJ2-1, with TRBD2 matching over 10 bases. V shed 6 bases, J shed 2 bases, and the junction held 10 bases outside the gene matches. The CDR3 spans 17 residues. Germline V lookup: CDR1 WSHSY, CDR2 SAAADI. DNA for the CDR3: TGCGCCAGCAGACTGTTACCTAGCGGGAGCCCCTACAATGAGCAGTTCTTC. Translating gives CASRLLPSGSPYNEQFF.

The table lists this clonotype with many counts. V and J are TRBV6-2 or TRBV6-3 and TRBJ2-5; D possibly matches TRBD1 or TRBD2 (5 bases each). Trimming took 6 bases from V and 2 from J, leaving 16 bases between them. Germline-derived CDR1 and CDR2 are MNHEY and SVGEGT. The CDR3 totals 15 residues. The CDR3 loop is CASRRFSGPQETQYF. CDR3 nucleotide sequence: TGTGCCAGCAGAAGGTTCTCGGGGCCTCAAGAGACCCAGTACTTC.

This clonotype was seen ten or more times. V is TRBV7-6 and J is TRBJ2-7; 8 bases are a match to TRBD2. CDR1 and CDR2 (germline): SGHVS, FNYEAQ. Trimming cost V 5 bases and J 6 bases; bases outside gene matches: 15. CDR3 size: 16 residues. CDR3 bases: TGTGCCAGCAGCGCCTCAGGGTCGGCGGGAGGACTCGAGCAGTACTTC. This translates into CASSASGSAGGLEQYF. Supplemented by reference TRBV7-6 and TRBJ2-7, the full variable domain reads GAGVSQSPRYKVTKRGQDVALRCDPISGHVSLYWYRQALGQGPEFLTYFNYEAQQDKSGLPNDRFSAERPEGSISTLTIQRTEQRDSAMYRCASSASGSAGGLEQYFGPGTRLTVT.

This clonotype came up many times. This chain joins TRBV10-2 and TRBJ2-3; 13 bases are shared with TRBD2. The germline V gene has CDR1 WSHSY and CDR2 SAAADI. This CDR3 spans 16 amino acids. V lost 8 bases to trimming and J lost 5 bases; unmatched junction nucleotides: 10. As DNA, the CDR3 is TGCGCCAGCCACCCCGGAGGACTAGCGGGAGTAGATACGCAGTATTTT. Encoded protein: CASHPGGLAGVDTQYF.

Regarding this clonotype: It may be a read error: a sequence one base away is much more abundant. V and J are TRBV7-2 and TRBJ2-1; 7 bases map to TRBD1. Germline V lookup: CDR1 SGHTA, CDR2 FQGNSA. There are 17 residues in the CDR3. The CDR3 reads CSSSTPTGSRSYNEQFF. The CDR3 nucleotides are TGTTCCAGCAGCACCCCGACAGGGAGTAGGTCCTACAATGAGCAGTTCTTC.

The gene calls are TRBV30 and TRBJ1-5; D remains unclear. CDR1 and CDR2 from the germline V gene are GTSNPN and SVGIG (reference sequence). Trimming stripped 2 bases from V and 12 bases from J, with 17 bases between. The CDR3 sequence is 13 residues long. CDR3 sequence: CAWSPFGGLHQHF. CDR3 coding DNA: TGTGCCTGGAGTCCCTTCGGCGGGTTACACCAGCATTTT.

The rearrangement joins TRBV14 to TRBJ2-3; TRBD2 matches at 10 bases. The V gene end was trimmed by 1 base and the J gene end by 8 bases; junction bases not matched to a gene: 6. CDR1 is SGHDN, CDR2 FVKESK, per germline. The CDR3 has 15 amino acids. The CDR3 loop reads CASSQAASGRATQYF. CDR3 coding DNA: TGTGCCAGCAGCCAAGCCGCTAGCGGGAGAGCTACGCAGTATTTT. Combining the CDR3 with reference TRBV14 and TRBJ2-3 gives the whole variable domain EAGVTQFPSHSVIEKGQTVTLRCDPISGHDNLYWYRRVMGKEIKFLLHFVKESKQDESGMPNNRFLAERTGGTYSTLKVQPAELEDSGVYFCASSQAASGRATQYFGPGTRLTVL.

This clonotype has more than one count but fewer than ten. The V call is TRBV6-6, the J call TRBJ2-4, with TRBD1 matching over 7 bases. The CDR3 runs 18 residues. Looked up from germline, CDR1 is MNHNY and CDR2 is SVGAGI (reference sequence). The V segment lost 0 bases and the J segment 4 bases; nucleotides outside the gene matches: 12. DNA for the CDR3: TGTGCCAGCAGTTACTCGGGGGCCCCGACAGGGCCTAAAAACATTCAGTACTTC. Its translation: CASSYSGAPTGPKNIQYF.

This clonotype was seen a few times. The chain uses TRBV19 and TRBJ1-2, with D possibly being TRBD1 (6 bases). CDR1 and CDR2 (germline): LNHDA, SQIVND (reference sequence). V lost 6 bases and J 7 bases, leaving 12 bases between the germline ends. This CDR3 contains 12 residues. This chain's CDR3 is CASSRDKPGYTF. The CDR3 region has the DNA TGTGCCAGTAGCAGGGACAAGCCTGGCTACACCTTC.

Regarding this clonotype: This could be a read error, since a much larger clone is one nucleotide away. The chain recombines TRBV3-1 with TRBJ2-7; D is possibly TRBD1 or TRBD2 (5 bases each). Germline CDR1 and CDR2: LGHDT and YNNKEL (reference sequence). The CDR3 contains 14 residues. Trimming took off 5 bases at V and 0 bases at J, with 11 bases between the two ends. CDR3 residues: CASSERGSSYEQYF. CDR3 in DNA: TGTGCCAGCAGCGAACGGGGCTCCTCCTACGAGCAGTACTTC.

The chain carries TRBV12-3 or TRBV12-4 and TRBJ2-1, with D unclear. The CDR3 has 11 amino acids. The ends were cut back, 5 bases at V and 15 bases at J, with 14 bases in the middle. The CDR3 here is CASSVGPPRFF. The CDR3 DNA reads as TGTGCCAGCAGTGTCGGGCCGCCGAGGTTCTTC.

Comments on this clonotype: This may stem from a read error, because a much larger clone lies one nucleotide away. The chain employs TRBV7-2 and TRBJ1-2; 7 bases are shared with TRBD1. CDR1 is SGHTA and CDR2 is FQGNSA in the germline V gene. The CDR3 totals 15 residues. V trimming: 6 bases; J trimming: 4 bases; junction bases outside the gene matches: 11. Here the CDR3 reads CASRLDRRLCYGYTF. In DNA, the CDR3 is TGTGCCAGCAGATTGGACAGGCGACTCTGCTATGGCTACACCTTC.

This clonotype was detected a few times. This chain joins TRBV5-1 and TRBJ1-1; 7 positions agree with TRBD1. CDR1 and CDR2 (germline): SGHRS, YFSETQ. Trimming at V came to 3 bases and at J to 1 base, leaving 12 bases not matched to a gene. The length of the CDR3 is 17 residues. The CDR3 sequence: CASSSFLARQGNTEAFF. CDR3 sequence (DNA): TGCGCCAGCAGCTCATTTTTAGCCCGACAGGGGAACACTGAAGCTTTCTTT.

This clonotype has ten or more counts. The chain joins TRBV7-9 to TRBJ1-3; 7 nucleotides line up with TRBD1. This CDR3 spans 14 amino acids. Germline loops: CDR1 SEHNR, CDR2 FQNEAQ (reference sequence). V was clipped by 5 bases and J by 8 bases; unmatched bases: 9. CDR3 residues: CASSRWTGGDTIYF. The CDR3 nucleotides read TGTGCCAGCAGCAGATGGACAGGCGGGGACACCATATATTTT.

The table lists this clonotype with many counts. The DNA of the CDR3 is TGTGCCAGCAGTGTGGACAGGAACGAGCAGTACTTC. Amino acid sequence: CASSVDRNEQYF. The chain is built from TRBV12-3 or TRBV12-4 and TRBJ2-7; 7 bases line up with TRBD1. V gave up 5 bases and J gave up 5 bases; unmatched junction bases: 3. This CDR3 spans 12 amino acids.

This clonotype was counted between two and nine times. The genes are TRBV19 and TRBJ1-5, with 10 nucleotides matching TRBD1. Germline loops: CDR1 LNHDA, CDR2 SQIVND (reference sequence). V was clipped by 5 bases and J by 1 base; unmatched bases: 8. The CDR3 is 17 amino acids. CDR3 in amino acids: CASSVGQGQGSNQPQHF. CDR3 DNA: TGTGCCAGTAGTGTCGGGCAGGGACAGGGGAGCAATCAGCCCCAGCATTTT.

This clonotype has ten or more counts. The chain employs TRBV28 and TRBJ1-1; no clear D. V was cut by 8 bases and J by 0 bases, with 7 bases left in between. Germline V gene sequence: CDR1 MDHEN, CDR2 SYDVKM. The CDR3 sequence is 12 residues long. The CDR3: CASHEMNTEAFF. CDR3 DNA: TGTGCCAGCCATGAGATGAACACTGAAGCTTTCTTT.

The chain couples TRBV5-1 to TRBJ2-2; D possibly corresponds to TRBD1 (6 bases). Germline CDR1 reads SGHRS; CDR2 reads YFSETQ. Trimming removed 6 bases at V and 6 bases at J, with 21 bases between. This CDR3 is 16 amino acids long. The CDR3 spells CASNSLGTPLSGELFF. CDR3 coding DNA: TGCGCCAGCAATTCCCTAGGGACACCTCTTTCCGGGGAGCTGTTTTTT.